This paragraph covers one TCR beta chain sequence. Its antigen is undetermined. The sample belongs to a study of T cells in Graves' hyperthyroidism and ophthalmopathy. General study results and limits: Within blood appeared most thyroid clonotypes that had expanded above 0.001.

Amplification of TCR beta CDR3 regions used RNA as the template. Initially, a first-round RT-PCR of the TCR CDR3 employed the HTBI primer set. One entry per CDR3 protein results from TCRdb running MiXCR on the multiplex PCR reads. The repertoire holds roughly 740,000 distinct CDR3 sequences, with around 15% as singletons. This TCR came from a young man with Graves' hyperthyroidism. Sample: blood.

The CDR3 region has the DNA TGTGCCAGCACCTTGGGACTAGCGGGATCCAATGAGCAGTTCTTC. It is translated as CASTLGLAGSNEQFF. The V call is TRBV6-2 or TRBV6-3, the J call TRBJ2-1, with 13 nucleotides matching TRBD2. Germline V lookup: CDR1 MNHEY, CDR2 SVGEGT. V lost 7 bases to trimming and J lost 6 bases; unmatched junction nucleotides: 6. This CDR3 contains 15 residues.